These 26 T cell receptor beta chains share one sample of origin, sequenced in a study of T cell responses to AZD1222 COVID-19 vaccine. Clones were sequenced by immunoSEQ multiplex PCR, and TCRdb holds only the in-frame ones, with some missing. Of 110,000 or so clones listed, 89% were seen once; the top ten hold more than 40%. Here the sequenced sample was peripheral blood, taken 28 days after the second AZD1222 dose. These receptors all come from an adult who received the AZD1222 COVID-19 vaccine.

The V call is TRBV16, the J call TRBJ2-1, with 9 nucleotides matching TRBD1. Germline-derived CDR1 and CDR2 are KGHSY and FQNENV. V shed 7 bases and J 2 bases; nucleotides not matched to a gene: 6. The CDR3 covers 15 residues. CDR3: CASTKGTGTYNEQFF. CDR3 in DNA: TGTGCCAGCACAAAGGGGACAGGGACCTACAATGAGCAGTTCTTC.

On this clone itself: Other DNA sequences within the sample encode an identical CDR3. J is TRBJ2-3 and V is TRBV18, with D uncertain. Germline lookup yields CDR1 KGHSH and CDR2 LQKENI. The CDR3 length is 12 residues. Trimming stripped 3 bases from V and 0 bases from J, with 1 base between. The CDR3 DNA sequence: TGTGCCAGCTCACCGAGCACAGATACGCAGTATTTT. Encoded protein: CASSPSTDTQYF.

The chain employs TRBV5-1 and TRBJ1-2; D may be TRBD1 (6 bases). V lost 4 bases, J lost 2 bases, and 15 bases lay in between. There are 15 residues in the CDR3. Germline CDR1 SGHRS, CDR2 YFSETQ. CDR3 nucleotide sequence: TGCGCCAGCAGCCCGGGAGGGGGGCCCAACTATGGCTACACCTTC. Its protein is CASSPGGGPNYGYTF.

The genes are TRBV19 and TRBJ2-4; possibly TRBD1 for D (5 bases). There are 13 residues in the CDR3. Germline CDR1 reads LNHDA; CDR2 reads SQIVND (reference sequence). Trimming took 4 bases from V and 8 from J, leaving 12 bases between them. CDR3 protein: CASSTRLTDIQYF. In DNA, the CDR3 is TGTGCCAGTAGTACCCGACTGACAGACATTCAGTACTTC.

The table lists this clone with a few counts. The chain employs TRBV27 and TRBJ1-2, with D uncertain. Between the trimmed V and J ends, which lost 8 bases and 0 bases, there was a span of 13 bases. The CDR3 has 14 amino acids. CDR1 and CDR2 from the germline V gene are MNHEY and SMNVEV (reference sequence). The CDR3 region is CASGPTVSNYGYTF. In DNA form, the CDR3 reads TGTGCCAGCGGACCGACGGTTTCTAACTATGGCTACACCTTC.

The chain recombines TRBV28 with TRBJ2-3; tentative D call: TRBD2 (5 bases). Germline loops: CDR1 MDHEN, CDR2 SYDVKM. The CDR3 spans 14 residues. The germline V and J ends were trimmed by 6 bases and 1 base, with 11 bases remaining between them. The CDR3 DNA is TGTGCCAGCAGCCAGGCCGGGGGCACAGATACGCAGTATTTT. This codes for CASSQAGGTDTQYF.

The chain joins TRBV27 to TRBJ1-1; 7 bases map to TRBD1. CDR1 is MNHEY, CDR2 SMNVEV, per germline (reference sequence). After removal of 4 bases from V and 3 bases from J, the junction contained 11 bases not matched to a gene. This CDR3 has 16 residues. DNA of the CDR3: TGTGCCAGCAGTTACTCGACAGGGAAGCGGGACACTGAAGCTTTCTTT. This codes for CASSYSTGKRDTEAFF.

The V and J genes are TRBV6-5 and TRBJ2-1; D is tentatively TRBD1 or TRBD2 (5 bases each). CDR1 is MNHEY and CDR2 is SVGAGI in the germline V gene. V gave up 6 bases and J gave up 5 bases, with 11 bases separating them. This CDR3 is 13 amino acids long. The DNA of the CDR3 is TGTGCCAGCAGGAGGGACGTGAACAATGAGCAGTTCTTC. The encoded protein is CASRRDVNNEQFF.

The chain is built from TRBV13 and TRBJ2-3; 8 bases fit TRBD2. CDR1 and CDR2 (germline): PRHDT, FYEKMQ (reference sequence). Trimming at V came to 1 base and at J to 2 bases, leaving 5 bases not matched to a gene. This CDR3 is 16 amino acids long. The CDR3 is CASSLVAGYYTDTQYF. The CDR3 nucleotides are TGTGCCAGCAGCTTAGTAGCGGGGTACTACACAGATACGCAGTATTTT.

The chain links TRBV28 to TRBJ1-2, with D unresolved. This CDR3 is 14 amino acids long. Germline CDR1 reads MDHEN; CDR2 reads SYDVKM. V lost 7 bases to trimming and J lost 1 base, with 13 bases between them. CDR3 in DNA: TGTGCCAGCACCTCGATGGTCCTTAACTATGGCTACACCTTC. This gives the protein CASTSMVLNYGYTF.

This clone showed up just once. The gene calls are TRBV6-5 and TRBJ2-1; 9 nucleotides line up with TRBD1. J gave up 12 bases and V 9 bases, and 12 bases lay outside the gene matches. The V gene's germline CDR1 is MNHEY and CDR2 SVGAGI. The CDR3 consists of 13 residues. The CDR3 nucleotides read TGTGCCAGTCGACAGAACACAGGGGGCAGGCAGTTCTTC. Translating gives CASRQNTGGRQFF.

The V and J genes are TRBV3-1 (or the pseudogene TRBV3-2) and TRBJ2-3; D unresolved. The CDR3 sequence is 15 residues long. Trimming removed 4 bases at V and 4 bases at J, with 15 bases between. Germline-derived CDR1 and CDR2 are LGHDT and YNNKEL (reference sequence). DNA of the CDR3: TGTGCCAGCAGCCCCCGCAGACAATCGCCAGATACGCAGTATTTT. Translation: CASSPRRQSPDTQYF.

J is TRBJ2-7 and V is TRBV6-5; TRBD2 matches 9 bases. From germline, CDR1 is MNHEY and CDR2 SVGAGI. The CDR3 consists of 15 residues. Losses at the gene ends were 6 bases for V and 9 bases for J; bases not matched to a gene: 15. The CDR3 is CASSSLAGIPTGQYF. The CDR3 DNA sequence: TGTGCCAGCAGCTCCCTAGCGGGAATACCGACGGGGCAGTACTTC.

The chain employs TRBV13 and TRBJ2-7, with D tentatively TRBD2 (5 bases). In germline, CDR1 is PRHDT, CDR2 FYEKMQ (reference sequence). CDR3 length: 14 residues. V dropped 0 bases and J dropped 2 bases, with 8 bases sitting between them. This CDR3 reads CASSLGGRPYEQYF. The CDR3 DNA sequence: TGTGCCAGCAGCTTAGGAGGGAGACCCTACGAGCAGTACTTC.

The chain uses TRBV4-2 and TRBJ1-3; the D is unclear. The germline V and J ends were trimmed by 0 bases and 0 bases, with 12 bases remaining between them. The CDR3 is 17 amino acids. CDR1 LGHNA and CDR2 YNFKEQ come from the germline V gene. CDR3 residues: CASSQDPGYYSGNTIYF. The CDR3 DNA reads TGTGCCAGCAGCCAAGATCCGGGATACTACTCTGGAAACACCATATATTTT.

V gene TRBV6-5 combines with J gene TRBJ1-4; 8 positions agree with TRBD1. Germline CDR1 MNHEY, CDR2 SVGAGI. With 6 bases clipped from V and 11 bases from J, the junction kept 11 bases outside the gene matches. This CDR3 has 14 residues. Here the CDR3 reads CASSRTGLGGKLFF. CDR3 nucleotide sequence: TGTGCCAGCAGCCGGACAGGGCTTGGGGGGAAACTGTTTTTT.

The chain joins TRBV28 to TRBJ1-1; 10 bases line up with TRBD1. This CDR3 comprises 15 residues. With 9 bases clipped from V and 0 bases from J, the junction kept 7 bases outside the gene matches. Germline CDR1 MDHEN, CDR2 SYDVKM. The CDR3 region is CASHRDRGMNTEAFF. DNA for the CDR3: TGTGCCAGTCACCGGGACAGGGGAATGAACACTGAAGCTTTCTTT.

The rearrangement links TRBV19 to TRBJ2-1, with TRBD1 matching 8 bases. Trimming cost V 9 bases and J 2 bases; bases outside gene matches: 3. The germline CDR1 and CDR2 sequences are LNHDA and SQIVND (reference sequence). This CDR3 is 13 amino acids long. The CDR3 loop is CASGQGAYNEQFF. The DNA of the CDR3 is TGTGCCAGCGGACAGGGAGCCTACAATGAGCAGTTCTTC.

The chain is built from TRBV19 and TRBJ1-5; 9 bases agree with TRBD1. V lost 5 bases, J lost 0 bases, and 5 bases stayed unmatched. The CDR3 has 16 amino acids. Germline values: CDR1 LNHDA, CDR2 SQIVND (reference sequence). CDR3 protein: CASSPGQGYSNQPQHF. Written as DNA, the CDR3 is TGTGCCAGTAGTCCGGGACAGGGCTATAGCAATCAGCCCCAGCATTTT.

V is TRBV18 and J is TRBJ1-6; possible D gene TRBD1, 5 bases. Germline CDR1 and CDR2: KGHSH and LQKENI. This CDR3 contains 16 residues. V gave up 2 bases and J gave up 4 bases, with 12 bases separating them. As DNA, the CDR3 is TGTGCCAGCTCACCATTGGGGGTAGATTATAATTCACCCCTCCACTTT. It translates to CASSPLGVDYNSPLHF.

The CDR3 sequence: CASSVDSGKDNEQFF. CDR3 nucleotide sequence: TGTGCCAGCAGCGTAGATAGCGGGAAGGACAATGAGCAGTTCTTC. This chain links TRBV9 with TRBJ2-1; 8 bases are shared with TRBD2. Germline loops: CDR1 SGDLS, CDR2 YYNGEE. The V segment lost 0 bases and the J segment 5 bases; nucleotides outside the gene matches: 4. The CDR3 runs to 15 residues.

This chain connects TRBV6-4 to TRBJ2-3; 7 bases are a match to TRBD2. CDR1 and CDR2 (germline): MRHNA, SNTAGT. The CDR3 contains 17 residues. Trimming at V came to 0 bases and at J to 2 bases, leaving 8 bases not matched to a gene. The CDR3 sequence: CASSDSASGDLTDTQYF. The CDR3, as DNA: TGTGCCAGCAGTGACTCGGCTAGCGGAGATCTCACAGATACGCAGTATTTT.

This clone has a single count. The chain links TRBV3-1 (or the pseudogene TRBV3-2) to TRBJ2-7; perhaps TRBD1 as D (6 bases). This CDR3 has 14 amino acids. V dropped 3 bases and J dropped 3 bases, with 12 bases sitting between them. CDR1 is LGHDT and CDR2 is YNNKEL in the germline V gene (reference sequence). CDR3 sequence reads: CASSQRTANYEQYF. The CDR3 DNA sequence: TGTGCCAGCAGCCAGCGGACAGCGAACTACGAGCAGTACTTC.

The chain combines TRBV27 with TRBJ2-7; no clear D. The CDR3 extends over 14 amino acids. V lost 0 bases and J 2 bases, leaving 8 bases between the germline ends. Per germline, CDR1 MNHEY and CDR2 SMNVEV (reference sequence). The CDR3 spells CASSLSSIPYEQYF. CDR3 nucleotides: TGTGCCAGCAGTTTATCGAGTATCCCCTACGAGCAGTACTTC.

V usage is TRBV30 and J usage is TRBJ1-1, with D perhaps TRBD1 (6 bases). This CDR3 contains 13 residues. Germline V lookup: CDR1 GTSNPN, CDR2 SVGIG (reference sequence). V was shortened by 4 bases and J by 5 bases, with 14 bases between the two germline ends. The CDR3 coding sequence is TGTGCCTGGACGGGGGGGCGCAGGACTGAAGCTTTCTTT. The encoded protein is CAWTGGRRTEAFF.

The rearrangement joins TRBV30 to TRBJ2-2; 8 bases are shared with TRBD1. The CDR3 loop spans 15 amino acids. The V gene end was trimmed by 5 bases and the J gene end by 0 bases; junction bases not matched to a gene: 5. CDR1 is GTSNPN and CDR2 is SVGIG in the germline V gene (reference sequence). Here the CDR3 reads CAWGTTGANTGELFF. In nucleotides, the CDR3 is TGTGCCTGGGGTACGACAGGGGCGAACACCGGGGAGCTGTTTTTT.